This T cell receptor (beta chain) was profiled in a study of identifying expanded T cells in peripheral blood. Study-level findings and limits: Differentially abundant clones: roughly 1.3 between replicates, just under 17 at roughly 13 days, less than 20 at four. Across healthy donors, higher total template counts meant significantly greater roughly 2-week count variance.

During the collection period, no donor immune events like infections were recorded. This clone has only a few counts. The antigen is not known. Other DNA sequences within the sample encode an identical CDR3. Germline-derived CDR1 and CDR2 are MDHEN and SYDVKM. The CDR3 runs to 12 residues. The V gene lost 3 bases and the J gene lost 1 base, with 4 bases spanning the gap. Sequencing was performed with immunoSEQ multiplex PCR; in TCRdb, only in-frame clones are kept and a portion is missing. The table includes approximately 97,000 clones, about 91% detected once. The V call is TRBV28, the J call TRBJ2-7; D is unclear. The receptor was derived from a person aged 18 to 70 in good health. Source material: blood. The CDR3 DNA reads TGTGCCAGCAGTTTTTTGTCCTACGAGCAGTACTTC. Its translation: CASSFLSYEQYF. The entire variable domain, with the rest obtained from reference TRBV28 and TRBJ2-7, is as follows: DVKVTQSSRYLVKRTGEKVFLECVQDMDHENMFWYRQDPGLGLRLIYFSYDVKMKEKGDIPEGYSVSREKKERFSLILESASTNQTSMYLCASSFLSYEQYFGPGTRLTVT.